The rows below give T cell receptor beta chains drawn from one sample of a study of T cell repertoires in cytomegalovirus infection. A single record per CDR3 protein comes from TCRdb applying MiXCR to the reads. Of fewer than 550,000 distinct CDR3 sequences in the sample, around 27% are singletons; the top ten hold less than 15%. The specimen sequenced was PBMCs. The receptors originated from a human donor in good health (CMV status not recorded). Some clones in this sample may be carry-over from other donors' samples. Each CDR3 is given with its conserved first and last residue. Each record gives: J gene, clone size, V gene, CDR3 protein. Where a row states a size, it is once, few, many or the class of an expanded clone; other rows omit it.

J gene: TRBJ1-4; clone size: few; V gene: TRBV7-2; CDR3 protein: CASSLSAGGREKLFF
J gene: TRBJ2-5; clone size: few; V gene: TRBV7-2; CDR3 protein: CASSFNRGGVAGEVSGETQYF
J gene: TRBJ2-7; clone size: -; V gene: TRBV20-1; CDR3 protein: CSASNPSGSSYEQYF
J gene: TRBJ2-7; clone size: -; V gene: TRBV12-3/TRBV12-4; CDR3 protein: CASSPWTSGNEQYF
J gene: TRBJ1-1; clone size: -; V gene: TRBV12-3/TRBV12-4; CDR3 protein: CASVNRVNTEAFF
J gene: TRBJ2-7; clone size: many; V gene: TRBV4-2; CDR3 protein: CASRRDRSSYEQYF
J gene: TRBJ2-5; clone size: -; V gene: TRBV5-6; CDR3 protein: CASSFRINSERQETQYF
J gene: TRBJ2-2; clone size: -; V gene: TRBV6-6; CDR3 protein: CASSYSGVSGELFF
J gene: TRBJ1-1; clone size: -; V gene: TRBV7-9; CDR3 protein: CASSLPGIEAFF
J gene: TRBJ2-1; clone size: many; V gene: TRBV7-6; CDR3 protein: CASSSQPPNEQFF
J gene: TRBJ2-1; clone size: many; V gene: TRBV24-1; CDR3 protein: CATSDDVRTWANEQFF
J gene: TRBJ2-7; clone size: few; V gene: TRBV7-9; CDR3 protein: CASSLVATGSYEQYF
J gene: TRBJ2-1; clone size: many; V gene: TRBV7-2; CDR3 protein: CASSLVLAGVSSYNEQFF
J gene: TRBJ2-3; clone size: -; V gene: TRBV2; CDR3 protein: CASSEASNTQYF
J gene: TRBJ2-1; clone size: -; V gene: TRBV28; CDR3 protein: CASFSVAGGGPRDEQFF
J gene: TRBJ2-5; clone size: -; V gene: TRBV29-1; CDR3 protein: CSVVPAGVYETQYF
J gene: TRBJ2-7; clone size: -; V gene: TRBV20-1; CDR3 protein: CSARGDRLEYDEQYF
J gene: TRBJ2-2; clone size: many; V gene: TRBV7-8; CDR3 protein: CASSPSEGVTGELFF
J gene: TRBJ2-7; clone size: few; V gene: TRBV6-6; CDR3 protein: CASRGTYRTYEQYF
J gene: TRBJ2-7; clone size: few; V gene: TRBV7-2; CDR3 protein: CASSSRGAQYLEQYF
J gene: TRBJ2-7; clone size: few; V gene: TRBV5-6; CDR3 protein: CASSLRPSGLYEQYF
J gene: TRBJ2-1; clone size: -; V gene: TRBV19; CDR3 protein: CASSIGWQVGEDEQFF
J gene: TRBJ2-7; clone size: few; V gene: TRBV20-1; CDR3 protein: CSAIDRYEQYF
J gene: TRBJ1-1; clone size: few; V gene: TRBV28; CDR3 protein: CASRPPPGTRPATEAFF
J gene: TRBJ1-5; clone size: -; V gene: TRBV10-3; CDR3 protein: CAISESVGLGGNQPQHF
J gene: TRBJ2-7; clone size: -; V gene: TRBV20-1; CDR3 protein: CSARDLRGTYEQYF
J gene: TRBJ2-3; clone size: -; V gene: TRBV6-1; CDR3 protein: CAGAYSTDTQYF
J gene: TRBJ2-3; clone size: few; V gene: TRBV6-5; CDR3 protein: CASSYGQGIYSTDTQYF
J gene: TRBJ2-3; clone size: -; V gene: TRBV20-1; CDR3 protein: CSARDGSGKGTDTQYF
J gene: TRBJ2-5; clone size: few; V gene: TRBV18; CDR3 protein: CASSPPRSSGRPETQYF